This TCR beta chain was obtained from a study of blood T cell repertoires in COVID-19 (dated by TCRdb to the early 2020s). Looking at the study overall: Collaborator samples came from the United States, Italy and Spain and covered acute and convalescent phases of COVID-19. The prospective study material was composed of cDNA or gDNA derived from T cells, B-cell-depleted T cells, or PBMCs. The dataset comprised deeply sampled blood TCRbeta repertoires from subjects exposed to, actively infected with, or recovered from COVID-19. The repertoires were made available in a free public database intended to serve as a resource for research on the immune response to SARS-CoV-2. The samples were drawn from two sources: the first 160 participants of the ongoing ImmuneRACE study, and fewer than 1,500 subjects contributed by 6 global collaborators. A de-identified subject ID, COVID-19 status, age in years and sex were almost always included in the sample metadata. Where available, HLA class I and class II types were taken from metadata supplied by the sample provider and were not determined by assay-based typing. Study-wide findings and limitations: How much clinical and demographic metadata was included differed by source and by participant, and the metadata was provided uncurated.

TCRbeta CDR3 regions were amplified from genomic DNA by means of the immunoSEQ Assay, a bias-controlled multiplex PCR. Per the source publication's procedure: Nucleated cell counts per sample were estimated from amplification of reference gene primers within the assay. Sequence reads were collapsed and filtered to measure the absolute abundance of every unique TCRbeta CDR3 rearrangement. Productive Simpson clonality was computed per sample as the square root of Simpson's diversity index over productive rearrangements. TCRdb provides this immuneACCESS table in a form limited to in-frame rearrangements. Some clones are lacking; in checked studies, under half of them reflect an unresolved V gene, and why the rest are absent is not known. That table furnishes V, J and clone size, whereas the DNA furnished D and trimming. In this sample the table shows about 220,000 clones, 86% of which occur a single time. In total, the top ten clones hold under 4% of the sample.

With regard to this clone: Its cognate antigen has yet to be identified. Base qualities were left out, and no much larger clone turns up one base away.

The germline V gene supplies CDR1 SQVTM and CDR2 ANQGSEA. A distance of 7 bases separates the germline ends of V and J, which lose 4 bases and 0 bases respectively. Including cysteine and phenylalanine, the CDR3 has 12 amino acids. Only the CDR3 portion is preserved as DNA: 36 bases, with reading frame beginning at the first base. Participants in the prospective study were enrolled through a virtual design, were aged about 18 to 90 years, and lived in roughly 24 United States geographic areas. In the prospective study, cohorts were assigned on the basis of participant-reported clinical history obtained from a screening survey and a study questionnaire. In the prospective study, mobile phlebotomists collected whole blood, serum and a nasopharyngeal or oropharyngeal swab from each participant. Over a roughly 2-month period, participants in the prospective study had the option of providing additional blood draws and questionnaires. Before DNA extraction, prospective study blood samples were shipped either frozen or at room temperature.

Sequencing was performed on PBMCs or T cells enriched from blood (not recorded which). The source of this sequence is a woman in her forties with acute COVID-19. The sequence joins TRBV29-1 to TRBJ2-7; no D gene call is confident. Here the CDR3 is given as CSVVESSYEQYF. The sequenced DNA: TGCAGCGTTGTGGAGAGCTCCTACGAGCAGTACTTC.